Listed below are T cell receptor beta chains from one sample, sequenced in a study of T-cell reconstitution after alpha-beta-depleted transplantation in children. Using its own MiXCR run on the PCR reads, TCRdb lists one record per CDR3 protein. The sample has 190,000 or so distinct CDR3 sequences, about 6% seen once; the top ten hold about 4.3%. The starting material was PBMCs, obtained before TCRalphabeta/CD19-depleted stem cell transplant. The receptors were gathered from a girl less than two years old with combined immunodeficiency, due to receive a stem cell transplant. Both conserved end residues are part of each CDR3.

v_gene	len	CDR3aa
TRBV20-1	14	CSASRFAGPYEQYF
TRBV9	18	CASSERATSGPFGNEQYF
TRBV20-1	12	CSATDRHNEQFF
TRBV11-3	13	CASSPHRDCTQYF
TRBV7-9	15	CASSTSGSYTDTQYF
TRBV6-4	15	CASSDSRLGTGELFF
TRBV29-1	13	CSVEDWASTEAFF
TRBV28	15	CASSSSGQRPYEQYF
TRBV7-2	14	CASSLGGRIYEQYF
TRBV28	13	CASIHRSQETQYF
TRBV4-2	21	CASSQARSTGALLSLPGELFF
TRBV7-9	14	CATSYGEADYEQYF
TRBV20-1	17	CSARDRVFTYSNQPQHF
TRBV20-1	14	CSARDPAADNEQFF
TRBV6-5	16	CASSYAGSSYNSPLHF
TRBV29-1	13	CSAVSRPTYEQYF
TRBV6-2/TRBV6-3	18	CASSYGLSGRAPYNEQFF
TRBV29-1	13	CSVVGRTGGEQFF
TRBV28	12	CASRQGGYGYTF
TRBV19	20	CASSTTLILTDGLYAYEQYF
TRBV12-3/TRBV12-4	14	CASTRDRGTDTQYF
TRBV25-1	15	CASSDRWAGSNEQFF
TRBV6-2/TRBV6-3	14	CASSLSLFGYEQYF
TRBV6-2/TRBV6-3	19	CASSSSARLTLRGTYEQYF
TRBV4-1	15	CASSLVPGVSQPQHF
TRBV4-2	18	CASSQDLSWAVSTDTQYF
TRBV4-3	15	CASSQDGIGGETQYF
TRBV11-3	15	CASSPSWRGPKTQYF
TRBV20-1	14	CSAAGGMVATEAFF
TRBV7-9	14	CASSLAVTGVGYTF
TRBV6-5	14	CASQYDRGQETQYF
TRBV27	11	CASSGGNEQFF
TRBV4-2	15	CASSEGTGGSYEQYF
TRBV21-1	14	CASSTWTTNTEAFF
TRBV29-1	13	CSVSPFTTSEQYF
TRBV20-1	12	CSGRESSYEQYF
TRBV4-3	15	CASSQKWQGAGELFF
TRBV27	15	CASSLWTGYNSPLHF
TRBV12-3/TRBV12-4	12	CASSLKGYEQYF
TRBV29-1	14	CSVLGGDLSYEQYF
TRBV12-3/TRBV12-4	13	CASSLGAERGYTF
TRBV4-3	17	CASSQTGLAGGTGELFF
TRBV27	13	CASSPTKGGELFF
TRBV30	13	CAWSANILYEQYF
TRBV5-1	14	CASSLGQFSYEQYF
TRBV12-3/TRBV12-4	13	CASSLSLYNEQFF
TRBV20-1	17	CSAREIGLAPNTGELFF
TRBV20-1	15	CSARDIAGASNEQFF